The source of this T cell receptor beta chain is a study of OX40 agonist ivuxolimab in advanced cancers. On this clone itself: As yet, its antigen is unknown.

Findings and caveats of the study: The 0.1-3.0 mg/kg partial responders had among the lowest clonal expansion. Both CD4+ and CD8+ T cell populations in blood had undergone clonal expansion by week 6 at 0.1 to 3.0 mg/kg. Expanded clones were, on average, more numerous in CD8+ T cells than in CD4+.

Trimming removed 3 bases from V and 3 bases from J, with 12 bases in between. The CDR3 is 15 residues long. CDR1 LNHDA and CDR2 SQIVND come from the germline V gene (reference sequence). The assay was immunoSEQ multiplex PCR, and TCRdb's table has in-frame clones only and misses some. The sample consists of 55,000 to 70,000 clones, 90% of them appearing once. The sequence came from an adult with an advanced solid tumor such as melanoma, head and neck, liver or kidney cancer. This sample comprised CD4+ or CD8+ T cells sorted from blood, obtained in a trial of the OX40 agonist ivuxolimab. V gene TRBV19 combines with J gene TRBJ1-5; the D is unclear. CDR3 amino acids: CASSILLTVNQPQHF. The CDR3 DNA sequence: TGTGCCAGTAGTATTCTTTTAACAGTCAATCAGCCCCAGCATTTT. Combining the CDR3 with reference TRBV19 and TRBJ1-5 gives the whole variable domain DGGITQSPKYLFRKEGQNVTLSCEQNLNHDAMYWYRQDPGQGLRLIYYSQIVNDFQKGDIAEGYSVSREKKESFPLTVTSAQKNPTAFYLCASSILLTVNQPQHFGDGTRLSIL.